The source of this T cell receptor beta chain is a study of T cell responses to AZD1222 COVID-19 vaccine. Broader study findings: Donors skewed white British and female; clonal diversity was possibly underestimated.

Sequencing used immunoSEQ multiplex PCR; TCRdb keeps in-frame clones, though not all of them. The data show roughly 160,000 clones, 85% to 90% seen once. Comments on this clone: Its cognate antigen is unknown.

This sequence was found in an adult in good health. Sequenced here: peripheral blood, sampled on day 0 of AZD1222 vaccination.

The CDR3 nucleotides are TGTGCCAGCAGGTCACAGGGGACCACTGAAGCTTTCTTT. Its translation is CASRSQGTTEAFF. The chain couples TRBV28 to TRBJ1-1; 7 positions agree with TRBD1. V gave up 6 bases and J gave up 4 bases; unmatched junction bases: 5. Germline CDR1 is MDHEN and CDR2 is SYDVKM. The CDR3 has 13 amino acids. Variable domain in full (rest from reference TRBV28 and TRBJ1-1): DVKVTQSSRYLVKRTGEKVFLECVQDMDHENMFWYRQDPGLGLRLIYFSYDVKMKEKGDIPEGYSVSREKKERFSLILESASTNQTSMYLCASRSQGTTEAFFGQGTRLTVV.